This note documents a single T cell receptor (beta chain) sequence. Its antigen is not known. This sample was included in a study of T cell responses to AZD1222 COVID-19 vaccine. Study observations and caveats: Breadth and depth of Spike-specific TCRs rose after two AZD1222 doses.

The data were produced by immunoSEQ multiplex PCR, yet TCRdb's version contains in-frame clones alone and is incomplete. The profile covers some 200,000 clones, with 80% to 95% appearing a single time and about 3.9% taken by the ten largest. Germline V gene sequence: CDR1 MNHEY, CDR2 SMNVEV (reference sequence). Trimming stripped 9 bases from V and 8 bases from J, with 16 bases between. The CDR3 runs to 13 residues. The TCR comes from an adult in good health. The source material was peripheral blood, sampled on day 0 of AZD1222 vaccination. The rearrangement joins TRBV27 to TRBJ1-4; possibly TRBD1 for D (6 bases). The CDR3 protein is CARIRGGGEKLFF. CDR3 DNA sequence: TGTGCCAGGATCAGAGGGGGGGGAGAAAAACTGTTTTTT.